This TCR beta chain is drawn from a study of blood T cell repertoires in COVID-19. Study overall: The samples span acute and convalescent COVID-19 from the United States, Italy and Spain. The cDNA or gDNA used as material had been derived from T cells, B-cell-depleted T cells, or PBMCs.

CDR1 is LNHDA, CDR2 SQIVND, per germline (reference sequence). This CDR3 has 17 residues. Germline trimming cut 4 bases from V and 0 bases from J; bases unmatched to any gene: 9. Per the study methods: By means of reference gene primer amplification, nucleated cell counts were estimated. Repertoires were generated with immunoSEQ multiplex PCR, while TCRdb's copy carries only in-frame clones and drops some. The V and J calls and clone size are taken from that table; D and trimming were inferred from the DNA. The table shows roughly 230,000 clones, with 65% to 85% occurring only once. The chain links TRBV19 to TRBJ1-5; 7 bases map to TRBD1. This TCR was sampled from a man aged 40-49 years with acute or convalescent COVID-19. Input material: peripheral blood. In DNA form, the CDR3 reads TGTGCCAGTAGTACCCCCGGGACAGCGGATAGCAATCAGCCCCAGCATTTT. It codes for CASSTPGTADSNQPQHF. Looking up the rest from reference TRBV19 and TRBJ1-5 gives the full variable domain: DGGITQSPKYLFRKEGQNVTLSCEQNLNHDAMYWYRQDPGQGLRLIYYSQIVNDFQKGDIAEGYSVSREKKESFPLTVTSAQKNPTAFYLCASSTPGTADSNQPQHFGDGTRLSIL.